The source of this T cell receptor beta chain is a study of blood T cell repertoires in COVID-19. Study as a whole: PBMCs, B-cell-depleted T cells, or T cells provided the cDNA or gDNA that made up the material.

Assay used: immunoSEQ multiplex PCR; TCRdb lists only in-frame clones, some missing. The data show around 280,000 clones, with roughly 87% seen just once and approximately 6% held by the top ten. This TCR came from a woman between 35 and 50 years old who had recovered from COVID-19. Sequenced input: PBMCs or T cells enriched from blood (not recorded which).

The chain's CDR3 is CASSQDRGTGYNEQFF. The CDR3, as DNA: TGCGCCAGCAGCCAAGATCGGGGGACTGGGTACAATGAGCAGTTCTTC. The genes are TRBV4-3 and TRBJ2-1; D possibly corresponds to TRBD2 (6 bases). This CDR3 is 16 amino acids long. V was shortened by 0 bases and J by 4 bases, with 13 bases between the two germline ends. Germline assignment: CDR1 LGHNA and CDR2 YSLEER.